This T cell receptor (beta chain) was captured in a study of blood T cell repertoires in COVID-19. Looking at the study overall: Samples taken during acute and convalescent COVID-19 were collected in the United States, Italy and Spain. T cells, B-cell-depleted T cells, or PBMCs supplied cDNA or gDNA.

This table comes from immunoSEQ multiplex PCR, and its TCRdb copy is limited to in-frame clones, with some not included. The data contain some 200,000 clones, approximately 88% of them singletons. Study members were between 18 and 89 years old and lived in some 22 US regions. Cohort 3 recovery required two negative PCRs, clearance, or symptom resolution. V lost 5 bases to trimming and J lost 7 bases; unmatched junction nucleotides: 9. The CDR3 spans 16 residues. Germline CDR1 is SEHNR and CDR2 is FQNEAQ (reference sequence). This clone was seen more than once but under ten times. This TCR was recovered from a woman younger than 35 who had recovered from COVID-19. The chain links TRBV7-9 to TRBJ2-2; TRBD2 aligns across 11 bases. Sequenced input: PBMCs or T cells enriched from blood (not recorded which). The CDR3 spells CASSPRSGGAGGELFF. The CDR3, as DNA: TGTGCCAGCAGCCCACGTAGCGGGGGGGCTGGCGGGGAGCTGTTTTTT.